These T cell receptor beta chains were read from a single sample in a study of blood T cell repertoires in COVID-19. Assay used: immunoSEQ multiplex PCR; TCRdb lists only in-frame clones, some missing. The repertoire holds 65,000 or so clones, with roughly four fifths as singletons. Sequencing was carried out using peripheral blood. The receptor set was obtained from an older man with acute or convalescent COVID-19. Both conserved end residues are part of each CDR3. Fields, in order: J gene, clone size, V gene, D gene, CDR3 protein, CDR3 DNA. D genes are given only for firm matches. Size values are once, few and many counts, or a class for expanded clones, and some rows have none.

TRBJ1-1 | NA | TRBV6-2/TRBV6-3 | NA | CASSYGQKEAFF | TGTGCCAGCAGTTATGGGCAGAAGGAAGCTTTCTTT
TRBJ1-2 | NA | TRBV5-1 | NA | CASSLADRSYGYTF | TGCGCCAGCAGCTTGGCCGACAGGTCCTATGGCTACACCTTC
TRBJ2-7 | NA | TRBV6-1 | NA | CASSENVSPQYF | TGTGCCAGCAGTGAAAACGTCAGTCCGCAGTACTTC
TRBJ2-7 | NA | TRBV28 | TRBD1 | CASSLGGTGDTYEQYF | TGTGCCAGCAGTTTAGGGGGGACAGGGGACACCTACGAGCAGTACTTC
TRBJ2-3 | NA | TRBV6-5 | TRBD2 | CATQTSVGTDTQYF | TGTGCCACCCAGACTAGCGTAGGCACAGATACGCAGTATTTT
TRBJ1-6 | NA | TRBV5-5 | NA | CASSPEDRLRVITLHF | TGTGCCAGCAGCCCGGAAGATAGGTTACGGGTGATCACCCTCCACTTT
TRBJ1-5 | NA | TRBV2 | NA | CASSPDRSSNQPQHF | TGTGCCAGCAGTCCCGACAGGTCGAGCAATCAGCCCCAGCATTTT
TRBJ2-4 | NA | TRBV18 | NA | CASSPREEGLKNIQYF | TGTGCCAGCTCACCACGGGAGGAGGGGCTAAAAAACATTCAGTACTTC
TRBJ1-1 | NA | TRBV6-5 | NA | CASSYRQWVNTEAFF | TGTGCCAGCAGTTACCGACAGTGGGTGAACACTGAAGCTTTCTTT
TRBJ1-1 | NA | TRBV2 | NA | CASSVSRGGTEAFF | TGTGCCAGCAGTGTTTCCAGGGGAGGGACTGAAGCTTTCTTT
TRBJ1-1 | NA | TRBV7-9 | TRBD1 | CASSSTQGAGTEAFF | TGTGCCAGCAGCTCAACACAGGGGGCTGGCACTGAAGCTTTCTTT
TRBJ2-3 | NA | TRBV11-2 | TRBD2 | CASSFSGGLTDTQYF | TGTGCCAGCAGCTTTAGCGGGGGGCTCACAGATACGCAGTATTTT
TRBJ1-2 | NA | TRBV7-8 | TRBD1 | CASSLTGSLSVGYTF | TGTGCCAGCAGCTTGACAGGGTCGTTGTCTGTGGGCTACACCTTC
TRBJ1-1 | NA | TRBV7-6 | NA | CASSLGPVTEAFF | TGTGCCAGCAGCTTAGGCCCGGTTACTGAAGCTTTCTTT
TRBJ2-3 | NA | TRBV5-6 | NA | CASSLYGPGADTQYF | TGTGCCAGCAGCTTGTACGGCCCGGGGGCAGATACGCAGTATTTT
TRBJ2-1 | few | TRBV2 | NA | CASSDRGRQFDNEQFF | TGTGCCAGCAGTGATAGGGGCAGACAATTTGACAATGAGCAGTTCTTC
TRBJ1-6 | NA | TRBV27 | NA | CASSFRDRSSYNSPLHF | TGTGCCAGCAGTTTCCGCGACAGGAGCTCCTATAATTCACCCCTCCACTTT
TRBJ1-6 | NA | TRBV11-3 | NA | CASSLSGRNSPLHF | TGTGCCAGCAGCTTATCAGGCCGCAATTCACCCCTCCACTTT
TRBJ2-3 | NA | TRBV7-3 | NA | CASSRRVADTQYF | TGTGCCAGCAGCCGACGAGTAGCGGATACGCAGTATTTT
TRBJ1-2 | once | TRBV5-1 | NA | CASSLTGQDYGYTF | TGCGCCAGCAGCCTCACGGGACAAGACTATGGCTACACCTTC
TRBJ1-1 | NA | TRBV6-5 | NA | CASSFDTYMNTEAFF | TGTGCCAGCAGTTTTGACACATACATGAACACTGAAGCTTTCTTT
TRBJ2-2 | NA | TRBV5-5 | NA | CASSFTPGTDTGELFF | TGTGCCAGCAGCTTTACACCCGGGACTGACACCGGGGAGCTGTTTTTT
TRBJ1-1 | NA | TRBV3-1/TRBV3-2 | NA | CASSQGGGVGTEAFF | TGTGCCAGCAGCCAAGGGGGGGGAGTAGGCACTGAAGCTTTCTTT
TRBJ1-4 | NA | TRBV5-1 | TRBD1 | CASSSGGSDEKLFF | TGCGCCAGCAGCTCAGGGGGGTCGGATGAAAAACTGTTTTTT
TRBJ1-1 | NA | TRBV5-1 | NA | CASSLNQGSTEAFF | TGCGCCAGCAGCTTAAACCAGGGGTCCACTGAAGCTTTCTTT
TRBJ1-4 | NA | TRBV6-5 | TRBD1 | CASRKRTGGYEKLFF | TGTGCCAGCAGGAAGAGGACAGGGGGTTATGAAAAACTGTTTTTT
TRBJ2-3 | few | TRBV18 | NA | CASSPAPGTDTQYF | TGTGCCAGCTCACCCGCGCCCGGCACAGATACGCAGTATTTT
TRBJ2-7 | few | TRBV14 | NA | CASSQQNLEQYF | TGTGCCAGCAGCCAGCAGAATCTCGAGCAGTACTTC
TRBJ1-2 | NA | TRBV5-1 | TRBD1 | CASSPRTGDVVGYTF | TGCGCCAGCAGCCCCCGGACAGGGGATGTTGTGGGCTACACCTTC
TRBJ1-2 | NA | TRBV10-3 | NA | CAISESSYGYTF | TGTGCCATCAGTGAGTCCAGCTATGGCTACACCTTC
TRBJ1-3 | NA | TRBV20-1 | NA | CSAIRGNTIYF | TGCAGTGCTATCCGTGGAAACACCATATATTTT
TRBJ2-5 | NA | TRBV7-9 | TRBD1 | CASSLPAGTGAPGETQYF | TGTGCCAGCAGCCTTCCTGCCGGGACAGGGGCGCCCGGGGAGACCCAGTACTTC
TRBJ1-4 | few | TRBV6-5 | NA | CASRITINGKLFF | TGTGCCAGCAGGATCACTATCAATGGAAAACTGTTTTTT
TRBJ2-3 | NA | TRBV2 | TRBD2 | CASSGPSGFTDTQYF | TGTGCCAGCAGTGGGCCTAGCGGATTCACAGATACGCAGTATTTT
TRBJ2-2 | once | TRBV14 | TRBD1 | CASSLWTGVNTGELFF | TGTGCCAGCAGCCTCTGGACAGGGGTGAACACCGGGGAGCTGTTTTTT
TRBJ1-2 | few | TRBV10-2 | TRBD1 | CASSDGQVYGYTF | TGCGCCAGCAGTGACGGACAGGTCTATGGCTACACCTTC
TRBJ1-1 | NA | TRBV29-1 | TRBD1 | CSVQGQGRSAEAFF | TGCAGCGTTCAGGGACAGGGGAGGTCCGCTGAAGCTTTCTTT
TRBJ1-1 | NA | TRBV12-5 | NA | CASGLVFAGEINTEAFF | TGTGCTAGTGGTTTGGTATTTGCGGGGGAGATAAACACTGAAGCTTTCTTT
TRBJ2-7 | NA | TRBV7-8 | TRBD1 | CASSLDFRTGTYEQYF | TGTGCCAGCAGCTTAGATTTTCGGACAGGGACCTACGAGCAGTACTTC
TRBJ1-1 | NA | TRBV19 | NA | CASSISVGADLNTEAFF | TGTGCCAGTAGTATCTCGGTTGGGGCAGACCTGAACACTGAAGCTTTCTTT
TRBJ1-2 | NA | TRBV29-1 | NA | CSVRGGGGDGYTF | TGCAGCGTTCGGGGCGGTGGAGGGGATGGCTACACCTTC
TRBJ1-2 | NA | TRBV12-3/TRBV12-4 | NA | CASSFRGGGGYTF | TGTGCCAGCAGTTTTCGGGGAGGTGGCGGCTACACCTTC
TRBJ2-1 | once | TRBV3-1/TRBV3-2 | NA | CASSQDRGPYNEQFF | TGTGCCAGCAGCCAAGATCGCGGCCCCTACAATGAGCAGTTCTTC
TRBJ1-1 | few | TRBV7-3 | TRBD1 | CASSATGGRTEAFF | TGTGCCAGCAGCGCCACAGGGGGACGCACTGAAGCTTTCTTT
TRBJ2-7 | NA | TRBV12-3/TRBV12-4 | TRBD1 | CASTRTGGHEQYF | TGTGCCAGCACTCGGACAGGGGGCCACGAGCAGTACTTC
TRBJ2-3 | NA | TRBV5-1 | TRBD2 | CASSLTASGVRTDTQYF | TGCGCCAGCAGCCTAACCGCTAGCGGCGTACGGACAGATACGCAGTATTTT
TRBJ1-6 | NA | TRBV3-1/TRBV3-2 | TRBD1 | CASSSGQGYSPLHF | TGTGCCAGCAGCTCAGGACAGGGGTATTCACCCCTCCACTTT